Below, one T cell receptor beta chain is given with its context. Authors' analysis steps: Cell counts per sample came from amplifying reference gene primers. Generated by immunoSEQ multiplex PCR, the TCRdb table keeps only in-frame clones and is missing some. Clone size and V and J calls were adopted from that table, with D and trimming inferred from the DNA. The sample shows some 260,000 clones, approximately 83% of them seen only once. This entry is derived from a study of blood T cell repertoires in COVID-19. For the study at large: There were acute and convalescent COVID-19 samples, and they came from the United States, Italy and Spain. PBMCs, B-cell-depleted T cells, or T cells provided the cDNA or gDNA that made up the material.

From germline, CDR1 is SGDLS and CDR2 YYNGEE. The J segment lost 2 bases and the V segment lost 2 bases, leaving 3 bases of the junction unmatched. The CDR3 has 15 residues. The J gene is TRBJ2-3, the V gene TRBV9, with 9 positions matching TRBD1. This TCR was sampled from a man older than 75 with acute or convalescent COVID-19. The source material was peripheral blood. The CDR3 DNA reads TGTGCCAGCAGCGTCGGGACAGGGAACACAGATACGCAGTATTTT. Its translation: CASSVGTGNTDTQYF.